This T cell receptor (beta chain) was captured in a study of shared clonotypes between healthy human individuals. The wider study: Researchers drew samples from two women and three men aged 18 to 49.

There were only Caucasian adults among the donors, and all lived in Nashville, Tennessee. Study results and caveats: Enrolling few donors narrowed the genetic and exposure-history diversity that was represented.

This clone has a single count. Its specificity is not known. Repertoires were generated with immunoSEQ multiplex PCR, while TCRdb's copy carries only in-frame clones and drops some. The repertoire holds hundreds of thousands of clones, with about three quarters as singletons. Germline CDR1 reads SQVTM; CDR2 reads ANQGSEA. V was pared by 7 bases and J by 0 bases, with 17 bases between. The CDR3 extends over 15 amino acids. The V gene is TRBV29-1, the J gene TRBJ2-3, with D possibly matching TRBD2 (5 bases). The source of this sequence is a young woman in good health. Input material: memory CD4+ T cells sorted from blood. The subset was: CD45RA-negative fraction. The CDR3 region is CSASLTLSSTDTQYF. The CDR3 nucleotides read TGCAGCGCTAGCTTAACCTTATCTAGCACAGATACGCAGTATTTT.